A selection of T cell receptor beta chains follows, all from one sample in a study of cytomegalovirus exposure and HLA in healthy donors. Assay: immunoSEQ multiplex PCR; the TCRdb copy retains only in-frame clones and omits some. The profile shows approximately 210,000 clones, 85% to 90% of them singletons. The sequenced material came from PBMCs. These receptors all stem from a man aged 25 to 40 in good health and CMV-seronegative. The CDR3 runs from the conserved cysteine through the conserved F or W. Each record gives: CDR3 DNA, CDR3 protein, J gene, clone size, CDR3 length, V gene, D gene. A D gene is named only where the DNA matches it firmly. Where a row states a size, it is once, few, many or the class of an expanded clone; other rows omit it.

CDR3nt: TGTGCCAGCAGTGAACTTTCTAACTATGGCTACACCTTC; CDR3aa: CASSELSNYGYTF; j_gene: TRBJ1-2; abundance: .; len: 13; v_gene: TRBV6-1; d_gene: .
CDR3nt: TGTGCCAGCAGCTTCCCGGGACAGAAAAACATTCAGTACTTC; CDR3aa: CASSFPGQKNIQYF; j_gene: TRBJ2-4; abundance: .; len: 14; v_gene: TRBV7-2; d_gene: TRBD1
CDR3nt: TGTGCCAGCAGTTTATCGGTCCAACAACCTAGCTATGGCTACACCTTC; CDR3aa: CASSLSVQQPSYGYTF; j_gene: TRBJ1-2; abundance: .; len: 16; v_gene: TRBV27; d_gene: .
CDR3nt: TGTGCCAGCAGTTTATCTCACTATAGCAATCAGCCCCAGCATTTT; CDR3aa: CASSLSHYSNQPQHF; j_gene: TRBJ1-5; abundance: .; len: 15; v_gene: TRBV28; d_gene: .
CDR3nt: TGTGCCAGCACAGAGCCAGAGGTCAACGAGCAGTACTTC; CDR3aa: CASTEPEVNEQYF; j_gene: TRBJ2-7; abundance: .; len: 13; v_gene: TRBV6-5; d_gene: .
CDR3nt: TGTGCCAGCTCTAGGGGACTCCACTCCTACGAGCAGTACTTC; CDR3aa: CASSRGLHSYEQYF; j_gene: TRBJ2-7; abundance: .; len: 14; v_gene: TRBV28; d_gene: .
CDR3nt: TGTGCCAGCAAGATTAGCGGTTCCTACAATGAGCAGTTCTTC; CDR3aa: CASKISGSYNEQFF; j_gene: TRBJ2-1; abundance: .; len: 14; v_gene: TRBV27; d_gene: .
CDR3nt: TGTGCCAGCAGCGGCTGGGCAACCTACGAGCAGTACTTC; CDR3aa: CASSGWATYEQYF; j_gene: TRBJ2-7; abundance: .; len: 13; v_gene: TRBV6-1; d_gene: .
CDR3nt: TGTGCCAGCAGTGAGGCAGGGATTACCTACGAGCAGTACTTC; CDR3aa: CASSEAGITYEQYF; j_gene: TRBJ2-7; abundance: .; len: 14; v_gene: TRBV25-1; d_gene: .
CDR3nt: TGCGCCAGCAGCTTGGGCCTCGGCTATGGCTACACCTTC; CDR3aa: CASSLGLGYGYTF; j_gene: TRBJ1-2; abundance: once; len: 13; v_gene: TRBV5-1; d_gene: .
CDR3nt: TGTGCCAGTAGTAGCGGGAGGGCCTACGAGCAGTACTTC; CDR3aa: CASSSGRAYEQYF; j_gene: TRBJ2-7; abundance: .; len: 13; v_gene: TRBV19; d_gene: TRBD2
CDR3nt: TGTGCCAGCAGCCAACCCCCGGGGTACCAAGAGACCCAGTACTTC; CDR3aa: CASSQPPGYQETQYF; j_gene: TRBJ2-5; abundance: .; len: 15; v_gene: TRBV6-5; d_gene: .
CDR3nt: TGTGCCAGCAGCTTCTCGGTCCCCCGGGGAGAGCAGTTCTTC; CDR3aa: CASSFSVPRGEQFF; j_gene: TRBJ2-1; abundance: .; len: 14; v_gene: TRBV7-9; d_gene: .
CDR3nt: TGTGCCAGCAGTTCACTTCCCCCCTACGAGCAGTACTTC; CDR3aa: CASSSLPPYEQYF; j_gene: TRBJ2-7; abundance: .; len: 13; v_gene: TRBV27; d_gene: .
CDR3nt: TGTGCCAGCAGCTTCCAGGGGTTGGGAAACACCATATATTTT; CDR3aa: CASSFQGLGNTIYF; j_gene: TRBJ1-3; abundance: once; len: 14; v_gene: TRBV7-2; d_gene: .
CDR3nt: TGTGCCAGCAGCGGGCTCGCTGGAAACACCATATATTTT; CDR3aa: CASSGLAGNTIYF; j_gene: TRBJ1-3; abundance: .; len: 13; v_gene: TRBV7-9; d_gene: .
CDR3nt: TGTGCCAGCAGCTTGGAAGGGACTAGATCCTTCAATGAGCAGTTCTTC; CDR3aa: CASSLEGTRSFNEQFF; j_gene: TRBJ2-1; abundance: .; len: 16; v_gene: TRBV5-4; d_gene: TRBD2
CDR3nt: TGTGCCAGCAGTGAGTCACCCCTAGCCAAAAACAGTCAGTACTTC; CDR3aa: CASSESPLAKNSQYF; j_gene: TRBJ2-4; abundance: .; len: 15; v_gene: TRBV6-1; d_gene: .
CDR3nt: TGTGCCAGCAGACCTCCTATAGGACAGGGGATCAGAGAGCAGTTCTTC; CDR3aa: CASRPPIGQGIREQFF; j_gene: TRBJ2-1; abundance: .; len: 16; v_gene: TRBV5-5; d_gene: TRBD1
CDR3nt: TGTGCCAGCAGTTTCTCAGGGAAGACCCAGTACTTC; CDR3aa: CASSFSGKTQYF; j_gene: TRBJ2-5; abundance: once; len: 12; v_gene: TRBV28; d_gene: .
CDR3nt: TGTGCCAGCAGCCGGACTAGCGGGGCGGAGACCCAGTACTTC; CDR3aa: CASSRTSGAETQYF; j_gene: TRBJ2-5; abundance: .; len: 14; v_gene: TRBV11-2; d_gene: TRBD2
CDR3nt: TGTGCCAGCAGCTTAAGACAGGGAGACTACGAGCAGTACTTC; CDR3aa: CASSLRQGDYEQYF; j_gene: TRBJ2-7; abundance: few; len: 14; v_gene: TRBV7-8; d_gene: TRBD1
CDR3nt: TGTGCCAGCAGTTTAGGATGGCTAGGGACAGGGGCCGTTTATTCACCCCTCCACTTT; CDR3aa: CASSLGWLGTGAVYSPLHF; j_gene: TRBJ1-6; abundance: .; len: 19; v_gene: TRBV28; d_gene: TRBD1
CDR3nt: TGTGCCAGCAGCTTGAATATCCAAGAGACCCAGTACTTC; CDR3aa: CASSLNIQETQYF; j_gene: TRBJ2-5; abundance: .; len: 13; v_gene: TRBV5-6; d_gene: .
CDR3nt: TGTGCCAGCAGTCCAAATTTAAAGGGGCGTGATGAGCAGTTCTTC; CDR3aa: CASSPNLKGRDEQFF; j_gene: TRBJ2-1; abundance: .; len: 15; v_gene: TRBV27; d_gene: .
CDR3nt: TGTGCCACCAGCAGAGATCCCTCAGCGTCAGATACGCAGTATTTT; CDR3aa: CATSRDPSASDTQYF; j_gene: TRBJ2-3; abundance: .; len: 15; v_gene: TRBV15; d_gene: .
CDR3nt: TGTGCCAGTAGTATTGGACAGCGACAAGAGACCCAGTACTTC; CDR3aa: CASSIGQRQETQYF; j_gene: TRBJ2-5; abundance: .; len: 14; v_gene: TRBV19; d_gene: .
CDR3nt: TGCGCCAGCAGCGATCCTGGCGGGGGGGATGATACGCAGTATTTT; CDR3aa: CASSDPGGGDDTQYF; j_gene: TRBJ2-3; abundance: .; len: 15; v_gene: TRBV10-1; d_gene: TRBD2
CDR3nt: TGTGCCAGCAGTCCCCCCTTACGGTTGTACGAGCAGTACTTC; CDR3aa: CASSPPLRLYEQYF; j_gene: TRBJ2-7; abundance: .; len: 14; v_gene: TRBV28; d_gene: .
CDR3nt: TGTGCTAGTAGGGGGACAGCGAGGGACACCGAAGCTTTCTTT; CDR3aa: CASRGTARDTEAFF; j_gene: TRBJ1-1; abundance: .; len: 14; v_gene: TRBV19; d_gene: TRBD1
CDR3nt: TGTGCCAGCAGTTTAGGTCGGATTGGGGAGACAAGACACTACGAGCAGTACTTC; CDR3aa: CASSLGRIGETRHYEQYF; j_gene: TRBJ2-7; abundance: .; len: 18; v_gene: TRBV27; d_gene: .
CDR3nt: TGTGCCAGCAGTTCCTTACCAACAGGGGGCGAGAGCAGCAGTAAGTTCTTC; CDR3aa: CASSSLPTGGESSSKFF; j_gene: TRBJ2-1; abundance: .; len: 17; v_gene: TRBV28; d_gene: TRBD1
CDR3nt: TGTGCCAGCAGCTCCCTCAGGGGGTATAGCAATCAGCCCCAGCATTTT; CDR3aa: CASSSLRGYSNQPQHF; j_gene: TRBJ1-5; abundance: .; len: 16; v_gene: TRBV6-6; d_gene: TRBD1
CDR3nt: TGTGCCAGCAGCTCCGCGGCCAGGGGTAGTTACGAGCAGTACTTC; CDR3aa: CASSSAARGSYEQYF; j_gene: TRBJ2-7; abundance: .; len: 15; v_gene: TRBV6-5; d_gene: .
CDR3nt: TGTGCCAGCAGCGTAGGGACAGGGAATGAAAAACTGTTTTTT; CDR3aa: CASSVGTGNEKLFF; j_gene: TRBJ1-4; abundance: .; len: 14; v_gene: TRBV9; d_gene: TRBD1
CDR3nt: TGTGCCAGCAGCCCACCGACTCCCCTCCAAGAGACCCAGTACTTC; CDR3aa: CASSPPTPLQETQYF; j_gene: TRBJ2-5; abundance: once; len: 15; v_gene: TRBV7-9; d_gene: .
CDR3nt: TGTGCCAGTAGTGCCGGGACAGGGTTTTACGAGCAGTACTTC; CDR3aa: CASSAGTGFYEQYF; j_gene: TRBJ2-7; abundance: .; len: 14; v_gene: TRBV19; d_gene: TRBD1
CDR3nt: TGTGCCAGCAGCGTAGAAGTGGCGGAGGGTGGCTACACCTTC; CDR3aa: CASSVEVAEGGYTF; j_gene: TRBJ1-2; abundance: .; len: 14; v_gene: TRBV9; d_gene: .
CDR3nt: TGTGCCAGCAGTTATGACGGGGGTTACAATGAGCAGTTCTTC; CDR3aa: CASSYDGGYNEQFF; j_gene: TRBJ2-1; abundance: few; len: 14; v_gene: TRBV6-6; d_gene: .
CDR3nt: TGTGCCAGCAGCTTAGTCTCGGAGATCTACGAGCAGTACTTC; CDR3aa: CASSLVSEIYEQYF; j_gene: TRBJ2-7; abundance: .; len: 14; v_gene: TRBV11-2; d_gene: .
CDR3nt: TGTGCCAGCAGGGTGTTGACTAGCGGATACAATGAGCAGTTCTTC; CDR3aa: CASRVLTSGYNEQFF; j_gene: TRBJ2-1; abundance: .; len: 15; v_gene: TRBV2; d_gene: TRBD2
CDR3nt: TGTGCCAGCAGCTTCTCCAAGCGGGGGGAGGGCAATGAGCAGTTCTTC; CDR3aa: CASSFSKRGEGNEQFF; j_gene: TRBJ2-1; abundance: .; len: 16; v_gene: TRBV7-6; d_gene: TRBD2
CDR3nt: TGTGCCAGCAGTCTACAGGGGGACTACAAGCAGTACTTC; CDR3aa: CASSLQGDYKQYF; j_gene: TRBJ2-7; abundance: .; len: 13; v_gene: TRBV7-9; d_gene: .
CDR3nt: TGTGCCACCAGCAGTCTAGCGGGGTTCGGCACCGGGGAGCTGTTTTTT; CDR3aa: CATSSLAGFGTGELFF; j_gene: TRBJ2-2; abundance: .; len: 16; v_gene: TRBV15; d_gene: TRBD2
CDR3nt: TGTGCCAGCAGCGTAGCTTCGGGGGGATATAATTCACCCCTCCACTTT; CDR3aa: CASSVASGGYNSPLHF; j_gene: TRBJ1-6; abundance: .; len: 16; v_gene: TRBV9; d_gene: .
CDR3nt: TGTGCCAGCAGCGGCGGGGGGCCCGGGGAGCTGTTTTTT; CDR3aa: CASSGGGPGELFF; j_gene: TRBJ2-2; abundance: few; len: 13; v_gene: TRBV9; d_gene: TRBD2
CDR3nt: TGTGCCACCTCCGCCTCTGGGCACACCGGGGAGCTGTTTTTT; CDR3aa: CATSASGHTGELFF; j_gene: TRBJ2-2; abundance: .; len: 14; v_gene: TRBV27; d_gene: .
CDR3nt: TGCGCCAGCAGCTTGGGTCAGGGGGTTGCTACCTACGAGCAGTACTTC; CDR3aa: CASSLGQGVATYEQYF; j_gene: TRBJ2-7; abundance: .; len: 16; v_gene: TRBV5-1; d_gene: TRBD1
CDR3nt: TGTGCCAGCAGAGCCCAGGGGATAGGGGAGACCCAGTACTTC; CDR3aa: CASRAQGIGETQYF; j_gene: TRBJ2-5; abundance: .; len: 14; v_gene: TRBV2; d_gene: .
CDR3nt: TGCGCCAGCAGCCAAAGGGGTACTGGCTACGAGCAGTACTTC; CDR3aa: CASSQRGTGYEQYF; j_gene: TRBJ2-7; abundance: .; len: 14; v_gene: TRBV4-1; d_gene: .
CDR3nt: TGTGCCAGCAGCCAAGGACAGGGATCCTACAATGAGCAGTTCTTC; CDR3aa: CASSQGQGSYNEQFF; j_gene: TRBJ2-1; abundance: .; len: 15; v_gene: TRBV14; d_gene: TRBD1
CDR3nt: TGTGCCAGCAGTTTAGCGGGTGCCGTTTACGAGCAGTACTTC; CDR3aa: CASSLAGAVYEQYF; j_gene: TRBJ2-7; abundance: .; len: 14; v_gene: TRBV6-6; d_gene: TRBD2
CDR3nt: TGTGCTAGCAGCTCAACCGGGAGGAAAGAGACCCAGTACTTC; CDR3aa: CASSSTGRKETQYF; j_gene: TRBJ2-5; abundance: .; len: 14; v_gene: TRBV7-7; d_gene: TRBD2
CDR3nt: TGTGCCAGCAGTGAACGTGGGACAGCATACAATGAGCAGTTCTTC; CDR3aa: CASSERGTAYNEQFF; j_gene: TRBJ2-1; abundance: once; len: 15; v_gene: TRBV6-4; d_gene: TRBD1
CDR3nt: TGTGCCAGCACTCGGAACTATGGCTACACCTTC; CDR3aa: CASTRNYGYTF; j_gene: TRBJ1-2; abundance: .; len: 11; v_gene: TRBV5-6; d_gene: .
CDR3nt: TGTGCCAGCACCCCCGGGTTTGGCTACACCTTC; CDR3aa: CASTPGFGYTF; j_gene: TRBJ1-2; abundance: .; len: 11; v_gene: TRBV6-1; d_gene: .
CDR3nt: TGTGCCAGCAGCTTCCTAGCGGACTCCTACAATGAGCAGTTCTTC; CDR3aa: CASSFLADSYNEQFF; j_gene: TRBJ2-1; abundance: .; len: 15; v_gene: TRBV9; d_gene: TRBD2
CDR3nt: TGTGCCAGCAGCTTAGAAGGGAGGAACACTGAAGCTTTCTTT; CDR3aa: CASSLEGRNTEAFF; j_gene: TRBJ1-1; abundance: .; len: 14; v_gene: TRBV13; d_gene: .
CDR3nt: TGTGCCAGTAGTATAGGAGGGATGAACACTGAAGCTTTCTTT; CDR3aa: CASSIGGMNTEAFF; j_gene: TRBJ1-1; abundance: .; len: 14; v_gene: TRBV19; d_gene: .